This T cell receptor beta chain comes out of a study of Graves' ophthalmopathy and Graves' hyperthyroidism. No ophthalmopathy within 18 months of follow-up signified stable hyperthyroidism. Losses at the gene ends were 5 bases for V and 8 bases for J; bases not matched to a gene: 13. Germline V gives CDR1 LNHNV, CDR2 YYDKDF (reference sequence). This CDR3 spans 15 amino acids. This clonotype counts as medium-sized. Its antigen is currently unknown. Study outcomes and limitations: In separating ophthalmopathy from stable hyperthyroidism, a 13-signature model achieved 85% to 90% sensitivity and around 81% specificity. Most expanded clonotypes in thyroid above 0.001 frequency also showed up in blood.

Amplification of the TCR beta CDR3 regions used RNA transcripts (as template). An initial RT-PCR round employing HTBI primers preceded a second-round multiplex PCR. TCRdb called the multiplex PCR reads again in MiXCR, with one record for every CDR3 protein. This sample has fewer than 20,000 distinct CDR3 sequences, with 46% found just once. What was sequenced was peripheral blood. This TCR was sampled from a middle-aged woman with stable Graves' hyperthyroidism. The rearrangement joins TRBV15 to TRBJ2-3, with 7 bases matching TRBD2. The CDR3 reads CATSEGRGGLGTQYF. The CDR3 DNA reads TGTGCCACCAGCGAGGGGAGGGGAGGTCTTGGTACGCAGTATTTT. The whole variable domain, filled in from reference TRBV15 and TRBJ2-3, reads DAMVIQNPRYQVTQFGKPVTLSCSQTLNHNVMYWYQQKSSQAPKLLFHYYDKDFNNEADTPDNFQSRRPNTSFCFLDIRSPGLGDTAMYLCATSEGRGGLGTQYFGPGTRLTVL.